The rows below give T cell receptor beta chains drawn from one sample of a study of cytomegalovirus exposure and HLA in healthy donors. Libraries were prepared by immunoSEQ multiplex PCR; TCRdb keeps only in-frame clonotypes and omits some of them. The sample lists roughly 190,000 clones; roughly nine tenths were seen once. The sequenced sample consisted of PBMCs. The receptors stem from a man aged 30 to 39 in good health and CMV-seropositive. Each CDR3 is given with its conserved first and last residue. A D gene is named only where the DNA matches it firmly. Not all rows give a size; the values are once, few, many and, for expanded clones, a class.

j_gene	d_gene	v_gene	abundance	CDR3nt	CDR3aa
TRBJ1-5	NA	TRBV28	NA	TGTGCCAGCAGTCCAGTCGACAAGAACTTTAGCAATCAGCCCCAGCATTTT	CASSPVDKNFSNQPQHF
TRBJ2-7	NA	TRBV28	NA	TGTGCCAGCAGTTTCTCCGAGCAGTACTTC	CASSFSEQYF
TRBJ2-7	NA	TRBV19	NA	TGTGCCAGTAGTATGGCCAACAGCGCCAACTACGAGCAGTACTTC	CASSMANSANYEQYF
TRBJ1-2	NA	TRBV4-1	few	TGCGCCAGCAGCCAGGTTCGATTAGAGGATGGCTACACCTTC	CASSQVRLEDGYTF
TRBJ2-1	NA	TRBV6-6	NA	TGTGCCAGCACCCCTCCCACACACAATGAGCAGTTCTTC	CASTPPTHNEQFF
TRBJ2-1	TRBD1	TRBV7-8	NA	TGTGCCAGCAGCTTACCAACAGGGGTCAATGAGCAGTTCTTC	CASSLPTGVNEQFF
TRBJ2-7	NA	TRBV11-3	NA	TGTGCCAGCAGCCCCAGCCGGGTGGGCCCGTCCCCTCCCGAGCAGTACTTC	CASSPSRVGPSPPEQYF
TRBJ1-4	NA	TRBV6-5	NA	TGTGCCAGTCGGGGTCCTAATGAAAAACTGTTTTTT	CASRGPNEKLFF
TRBJ1-6	NA	TRBV14	NA	TGTGCCAGCAGCCGCCAAGCAAGTCGACCCAGGGATTCACCCCTCCACTTT	CASSRQASRPRDSPLHF
TRBJ1-5	NA	TRBV19	NA	TGTGCCAGTAGTCTCGGACAGTTTAGCAATCAGCCCCAGCATTTT	CASSLGQFSNQPQHF
TRBJ2-7	TRBD2	TRBV6-6	NA	TGTGCCAGCAGTTACGATTCGGGCGGGGGGCAGTACTTC	CASSYDSGGGQYF
TRBJ1-1	NA	TRBV1	NA	TGCACCAGCAGCCAAGATCACCGAGTGGACAGCATCATGAACACTGAAGCTTTCTTT	CTSSQDHRVDSIMNTEAFF
TRBJ2-1	TRBD1	TRBV6-5	NA	TGTGCCAGCAGTTCACAGGGGTACAATGAGCAGTTCTTC	CASSSQGYNEQFF
TRBJ2-1	TRBD1	TRBV18	NA	TGTGCCAGCTCACCCGCCGGACAGGGATGGAATGAGCAGTTCTTC	CASSPAGQGWNEQFF
TRBJ1-1	NA	TRBV27	NA	TGTGCCAGCAGTTTTCCCACAGCAAATGGGCCTGAAGCTTTCTTT	CASSFPTANGPEAFF
TRBJ1-4	NA	TRBV6-5	NA	TGTGCCAGCAGGACCGGTGCAACTAATGAAAAACTGTTTTTT	CASRTGATNEKLFF
TRBJ2-7	NA	TRBV7-2	once	TGTGCCAGCAGCTCTCGGTTCGGGGGGACAGGCTACGAGCAGTACTTC	CASSSRFGGTGYEQYF
TRBJ2-4	NA	TRBV13	NA	TGTGCCAGCAGCCTTTCGCAGGGGACCCCAAACATTCAGTACTTC	CASSLSQGTPNIQYF
TRBJ1-1	TRBD1	TRBV11-3	NA	TGTGCCAGCAGCTTAGGACAGGGTGAAGCTTTCTTT	CASSLGQGEAFF
TRBJ2-7	NA	TRBV6-5	NA	TGTGCCAGCAGTTACGCGAGGACGGGGAGCGACGAGCAGTACTTC	CASSYARTGSDEQYF
TRBJ1-2	NA	TRBV30	NA	TGTGCCTGGAGTTCTGAGGGGCGGAATGGCTACACCTTC	CAWSSEGRNGYTF
TRBJ2-7	NA	TRBV9	NA	TGTGCCAGCAGCGTAGTGGGGACGGACTACGAGCAGTACTTC	CASSVVGTDYEQYF
TRBJ1-5	TRBD1	TRBV28	NA	TGTGCCAGCAGTTTATTCCCGGACAGGGTGGGTCAGCCCCAGCATTTT	CASSLFPDRVGQPQHF
TRBJ2-7	NA	TRBV28	NA	TGTGCCAGCAGTATACAGGGACGGGTCTCCGAGCAGTACTTC	CASSIQGRVSEQYF
TRBJ1-2	NA	TRBV4-1	NA	TGCGCCAGCAGCCAAGATGCCAATAACTATGGCTACACCTTC	CASSQDANNYGYTF
TRBJ2-1	TRBD2	TRBV11-2	NA	TGTGCCAGCAGCTTACGCCTAGCGGGGGGACCTAATGAGCAGTTCTTC	CASSLRLAGGPNEQFF
TRBJ1-5	NA	TRBV6-6	few	TGTGCCAGCAGGGGGGAGGGATATAGCAATCAGCCCCAGCATTTT	CASRGEGYSNQPQHF
TRBJ2-7	TRBD2	TRBV5-4	NA	TGTGCCAGCAGCTTGGGGGCGGGGGTCGAGCAGTACTTC	CASSLGAGVEQYF
TRBJ2-1	NA	TRBV7-9	NA	TGTGCCAGCAGCTTACGGTCTAGCCCGGATGAGCAGTTCTTC	CASSLRSSPDEQFF
TRBJ2-3	NA	TRBV6-1	NA	TGTGCCAGCAGTGATGAAATGTTAAAAGATACGCAGTATTTT	CASSDEMLKDTQYF
TRBJ2-3	NA	TRBV9	once	TGTGCCAGCAGCGACCAAACAGATACGCAGTATTTT	CASSDQTDTQYF
TRBJ1-4	TRBD1	TRBV28	NA	TGTGCCAGCAGTTACGGGACAGGGGGTAATGAAAAACTGTTTTTT	CASSYGTGGNEKLFF
TRBJ2-1	NA	TRBV7-9	NA	TGTGCCAGCAGCTTTTCACTCCGGGACGCTTACAATGAGCAGTTCTTC	CASSFSLRDAYNEQFF
TRBJ2-1	NA	TRBV29-1	NA	TGCAGCGTTGATAGGAGCGATGAGCAGTTCTTC	CSVDRSDEQFF
TRBJ1-1	NA	TRBV10-3	NA	TGTGCCATCAGCGTAGCACAGGTGAACACTGAAGCTTTCTTT	CAISVAQVNTEAFF
TRBJ2-7	NA	TRBV7-6	NA	TGTGCCAGCAGCTCCCGTGGGGCGATCTCCTACGAGCAGTACTTC	CASSSRGAISYEQYF
TRBJ2-7	NA	TRBV5-1	NA	TGCGCCAGCAGGCACTATCGGGGGGTCGACAGGACCTACGAGCAGTACTTC	CASRHYRGVDRTYEQYF
TRBJ2-6	NA	TRBV29-1	NA	TGCAGCGTCGAACAGACATCTGGGGCCAACGTCCTGACTTTC	CSVEQTSGANVLTF
TRBJ2-4	TRBD2	TRBV7-2	NA	TGTGCCAGCAGCTTAGGCGGGGGGGCGAACATTCAGTACTTC	CASSLGGGANIQYF
TRBJ1-5	TRBD1	TRBV15	NA	TGTGCCACCAGCCTTGACAGGGTTCAGCCCCAGCATTTT	CATSLDRVQPQHF